The 23 T cell receptor beta chains below were found in one sample sequenced in a study of spatial heterogeneity in lung cancer. A single record per CDR3 protein comes from TCRdb applying MiXCR to the 5' RACE reads. This sample has around 75,000 distinct CDR3 sequences; about 14% occur once, and the top ten carry more than 5.5%. The time point here: sample taken at primary tumor resection. Tumor, nontumor lung or frozen PBMC supplied whole RNA that was sequenced unsorted. The source material was PBMCs, sampled at surgery. The receptors were sampled from a male donor with early-stage non-small cell lung cancer.

The table lists this clonotype with a few counts. This chain uses TRBV20-1 with TRBJ2-1; D is possibly TRBD2 (6 bases). This CDR3 has 14 amino acids. Germline-derived CDR1 and CDR2 are DFQATT and SNEGSKA (reference sequence). V dropped 5 bases and J dropped 10 bases, with 21 bases sitting between them. The CDR3 DNA is TGCAGTGCTGGACGGGACTCCCGAGAAAAGGAGCAGTTCTTC. Translation gives CSAGRDSREKEQFF.

This clonotype appeared many times. This chain connects TRBV6-2 or TRBV6-3 to TRBJ2-7; D is unclear. V lost 2 bases and J 7 bases, leaving 15 bases between the germline ends. This CDR3 is built from 14 residues. Per germline, CDR1 MNHEY and CDR2 SVGEGT. CDR3 DNA sequence: TGTGCCAGCAGTTACGATCGGATCATGATAGAGCAGTACTTC. Translated: CASSYDRIMIEQYF.

The rearrangement joins TRBV10-1 to TRBJ2-1, with D maybe TRBD2 (6 bases). The germline CDR1 and CDR2 sequences are WNHNN and SYGVQD (reference sequence). This CDR3 is 18 amino acids long. Trimming left V 3 bases short and J 1 base short, with 19 bases between. The CDR3 DNA sequence: TGCGCCAGCAGTGATGAGATGTTAGCGGCAGTTTCCTACAATGAGCAGTTCTTC. Amino acids: CASSDEMLAAVSYNEQFF.

This clonotype is medium-sized (0.01 to 0.1%) in the sample. The chain combines TRBV27 with TRBJ2-7; 9 positions agree with TRBD2. From germline, CDR1 is MNHEY and CDR2 SMNVEV (reference sequence). J lost 0 bases, V lost 5 bases, and 5 bases had no gene match. This CDR3 has 15 residues. CDR3 in amino acids: CASSPLAGSSYEQYF. As DNA, the CDR3 is TGTGCCAGCAGTCCGCTAGCGGGAAGCTCCTACGAGCAGTACTTC.

This clonotype appeared many times. The chain carries TRBV11-1 and TRBJ2-6; 9 nucleotides match TRBD1. The CDR3 has 16 residues. Germline loops: CDR1 SGHAT, CDR2 FQDESV (reference sequence). The V segment lost 5 bases and the J segment 2 bases; nucleotides outside the gene matches: 4. CDR3 sequence: CASSPRQGAGANVLTF. The CDR3 DNA reads TGTGCCAGCAGCCCGAGACAGGGGGCTGGGGCCAACGTCCTGACTTTC. Based on the CDR3 plus reference TRBV11-1 and TRBJ2-6, the full variable domain is EAEVAQSPRYKITEKSQAVAFWCDPISGHATLYWYRQILGQGPELLVQFQDESVVDDSQLPKDRFSAERLKGVDSTLKIQPAELGDSAMYLCASSPRQGAGANVLTFGAGSRLTVL.

This clonotype was seen only a few times. This chain connects TRBV13 to TRBJ1-2, with D hard to call. Germline lookup yields CDR1 PRHDT and CDR2 FYEKMQ (reference sequence). This CDR3 is 14 amino acids long. Deletions cut 0 bases from V and 5 bases from J, with 10 bases between. The CDR3 spells CASSLGNARYGYTF. The CDR3 coding sequence is TGTGCCAGCAGCTTAGGGAATGCGAGATATGGCTACACCTTC.

This clonotype was picked up a small number of times. V gene TRBV5-1 combines with J gene TRBJ1-6, with TRBD1 matching over 7 bases. The length of the CDR3 is 14 residues. J was trimmed by 11 bases and V by 2 bases; bases with no gene match: 7. Looked up from germline, CDR1 is SGHRS and CDR2 is YFSETQ. CDR3 sequence (DNA): TGCGCCAGCAGCTTACAGGGGATACCGGCACCCCTCCACTTT. Amino acids: CASSLQGIPAPLHF. The whole variable domain, filled in from reference TRBV5-1 and TRBJ1-6, reads KAGVTQTPRYLIKTRGQQVTLSCSPISGHRSVSWYQQTPGQGLQFLFEYFSETQRNKGNFPGRFSGRQFSNSRSEMNVSTLELGDSALYLCASSLQGIPAPLHFGNGTRLTVT.

V is TRBV12-3 or TRBV12-4 and J is TRBJ2-1; 8 nucleotides agree with TRBD2. The CDR3 sequence is 15 residues long. The V and J ends lost 2 bases and 4 bases, in that order; junction bases with no gene match: 4. CDR3 region: CASSLKASGYNEQFF. CDR3 nucleotide sequence: TGTGCCAGCAGTTTAAAGGCTAGCGGGTACAATGAGCAGTTCTTC.

Notes on this clonotype: Just one base apart from a much larger clone, this may be a read error. The CDR3 region is CASASGEQFF. Written as DNA, the CDR3 is TGCGCCAGCGCAAGCGGAGAGCAGTTCTTC. J is TRBJ2-1 and V is TRBV5-1; D is possibly TRBD2 (5 bases). This CDR3 contains 10 residues. CDR1 and CDR2 (germline): SGHRS, YFSETQ. The V and J ends lost 7 bases and 10 bases respectively, with 9 bases between them.

This clonotype has at least ten counts. The chain employs TRBV12-3 or TRBV12-4 and TRBJ1-3, with D unclear. V shed 4 bases and J shed 0 bases, with 7 bases lying between them. This CDR3 comprises 14 residues. The CDR3 DNA follows: TGTGCCAGCAGTTCAGGTTCCTCTGGAAACACCATATATTTT. Translated: CASSSGSSGNTIYF.

J is TRBJ2-5 and V is TRBV11-3; possibly TRBD1 for D (6 bases). Trimming left V 3 bases short and J 0 bases short, with 11 bases between. Germline V gene lookup returns CDR1 SGHNT and CDR2 YENEEA. This CDR3 region has 15 residues. The CDR3 region is CASSFGGRDQETQYF. The CDR3 DNA reads as TGTGCCAGCAGCTTTGGGGGCCGTGACCAAGAGACCCAGTACTTC. Together with reference TRBV11-3 and TRBJ2-5, the CDR3 gives the full variable domain: EAGVVQSPRYKIIEKKQPVAFWCNPISGHNTLYWYLQNLGQGPELLIRYENEEAVDDSQLPKDRFSAERLKGVDSTLKIQPAELGDSAVYLCASSFGGRDQETQYFGPGTRLLVL.

The chain uses TRBV27 and TRBJ2-1; no reliable D call. Trimming left V 5 bases short and J 0 bases short, with 14 bases between. The CDR3 consists of 16 residues. Germline values: CDR1 MNHEY, CDR2 SMNVEV (reference sequence). The CDR3 bases are TGTGCCAGCAGTCCCCTCGGTGGAAGCTCCTACAATGAGCAGTTCTTC. Translation gives CASSPLGGSSYNEQFF.

The chain combines TRBV5-1 with TRBJ2-3; 10 bases are shared with TRBD2. J was trimmed by 6 bases and V by 0 bases; bases with no gene match: 4. The CDR3 totals 15 residues. Germline assignment: CDR1 SGHRS and CDR2 YFSETQ. This CDR3 is CASSLASTSGDTQYF. CDR3 coding DNA: TGCGCCAGCAGCTTGGCTTCGACTAGCGGGGATACGCAGTATTTT.

This clonotype occurred many times. The chain carries TRBV28 and TRBJ2-7; possible D gene TRBD2, 5 bases. The CDR3 runs to 11 residues. Looked up from germline, CDR1 is MDHEN and CDR2 is SYDVKM. Trimming pared 8 bases from V and 4 bases from J, leaving 9 bases between. In DNA form, the CDR3 reads TGTGCCAGCGGACTGTGGTACGAGCAGTACTTC. This codes for CASGLWYEQYF.

This clonotype showed up many times. The V call is TRBV5-5, the J call TRBJ1-5; D is perhaps TRBD1 (5 bases). Trimming shortened V by 0 bases and J by 5 bases, and 6 bases separated the two germline ends. The germline gives CDR1 SGHKS, CDR2 YYEKEE (reference sequence). The CDR3 contains 13 residues. CDR3 DNA: TGTGCCAGCAGCTTGGAACAGGATCAGCCCCAGCATTTT. Translated, it gives CASSLEQDQPQHF. Drawing the rest from reference TRBV5-5 and TRBJ1-5, the complete variable domain is DAGVTQSPTHLIKTRGQQVTLRCSPISGHKSVSWYQQVLGQGPQFIFQYYEKEERGRGNFPDRFSARQFPNYSSELNVNALLLGDSALYLCASSLEQDQPQHFGDGTRLSIL.

This clonotype was seen ten or more times. The chain is built from TRBV6-2 or TRBV6-3 and TRBJ2-1; 13 bases map to TRBD2. V shed 0 bases, J shed 0 bases, and the junction held 17 bases outside the gene matches. CDR3 length: 23 residues. Per the germline V gene, CDR1 is MNHEY and CDR2 is SVGEGT. For the CDR3, the DNA is TGTGCCAGCAGTTACTCCAGTCTACCCGGGACTAGCGGGAAACGGAGCTCCTACAATGAGCAGTTCTTC. Encoded protein: CASSYSSLPGTSGKRSSYNEQFF.

This clonotype showed up just a few times. The chain links TRBV2 to TRBJ1-5, with D perhaps matching TRBD1 (6 bases). The CDR3 has 15 residues. V shed 7 bases and J shed 0 bases, with 13 bases lying between them. Germline lookup yields CDR1 SNHLY and CDR2 FYNNEI. In DNA form, the CDR3 reads TGTGCCAGCACCACCGGGGGCTATAGCAATCAGCCCCAGCATTTT. This translates into CASTTGGYSNQPQHF.

The V and J genes are TRBV6-5 and TRBJ1-1; 8 positions match TRBD1. Germline loops: CDR1 MNHEY, CDR2 SVGAGI. The length of the CDR3 is 14 residues. J gave up 4 bases and V 6 bases, and 7 bases lay outside the gene matches. For the CDR3, the DNA is TGTGCCAGCAGCGCAGGGGGCGCGGGCACTGAAGCTTTCTTT. Protein product: CASSAGGAGTEAFF.

J is TRBJ2-7 and V is TRBV5-1; D is uncertain. V lost 7 bases and J 3 bases, leaving 8 bases between the germline ends. The CDR3 is 11 residues long. Germline loops: CDR1 SGHRS, CDR2 YFSETQ. The CDR3 sequence is CASGIYYEQYF. In nucleotides, the CDR3 is TGCGCCAGCGGGATTTACTACGAGCAGTACTTC.

V usage is TRBV20-1 and J usage is TRBJ2-3, with TRBD1 matching over 7 bases. V dropped 3 bases and J dropped 8; count of bases not matched to a gene: 14. The CDR3 has 15 residues. The germline V gene has CDR1 DFQATT and CDR2 SNEGSKA (reference sequence). CDR3 protein: CSARPGQIRRGTQYF. DNA for the CDR3: TGCAGTGCTAGGCCGGGACAGATAAGACGCGGTACGCAGTATTTT.

This clonotype showed up just a few times. V usage is TRBV5-4 and J usage is TRBJ1-1; D remains ambiguous. Trimming removed 7 bases at V and 1 base at J, with 11 bases between. This CDR3 spans 13 amino acids. Per the germline V gene, CDR1 is SGHNT and CDR2 is YYREEE (reference sequence). The CDR3 protein is CASAGVGNTEAFF. The CDR3 region has the DNA TGTGCCAGCGCGGGCGTGGGGAACACTGAAGCTTTCTTT.

This clonotype has more than one count but fewer than ten. The chain recombines TRBV7-9 with TRBJ2-5, with 13 positions matching TRBD2. Germline CDR1 is SEHNR and CDR2 is FQNEAQ (reference sequence). The CDR3 covers 15 residues. V lost 7 bases and J lost 1; bases outside the gene matches: 3. The CDR3 protein is CASNRLAGGQETQYF. CDR3 sequence (DNA): TGTGCCAGCAACAGACTAGCGGGAGGCCAAGAGACCCAGTACTTC.

This clonotype was detected a few times. The chain uses TRBV4-2 and TRBJ1-6; D remains ambiguous. Germline lookup yields CDR1 LGHNA and CDR2 YNFKEQ. The CDR3 totals 16 residues. V was trimmed by 0 bases and J by 0 bases, leaving 6 bases between them. This CDR3 is CASSQDRSSYNSPLHF. CDR3 bases: TGTGCCAGCAGCCAAGACAGGAGCTCCTATAATTCACCCCTCCACTTT.